The sequence of this T cell receptor (beta chain) was determined in a study of STAT5B mutations in CD4+ large granular lymphocyte leukemia. Repertoires were generated with immunoSEQ multiplex PCR, while TCRdb's copy carries only in-frame clones and drops some. Of roughly 30,000 clones listed, approximately 91% are singletons. The CDR3 consists of 17 residues. CDR1 and CDR2 (germline): LGHNA, YNFKEQ. J gave up 2 bases and V 0 bases, and 8 bases lay outside the gene matches. The sequencing input was CD4+ T cells from blood buffy coats. The clonotype originates from a human donor in good health. The gene calls are TRBV4-2 and TRBJ2-3, with 7 bases aligning to TRBD2. CDR3 loop: CASSQDMGEGLTDTQYF. In DNA, the CDR3 is TGTGCCAGCAGCCAAGATATGGGGGAGGGCCTCACAGATACGCAGTATTTT.